Listed below are T cell receptor beta chains from one sample, sequenced in a study of cytomegalovirus exposure and HLA in healthy donors. The method was immunoSEQ multiplex PCR; TCRdb's version includes in-frame clones alone and lacks a portion of them. Among 150,000 to 200,000 clones listed, 80% to 85% were seen once. Sample: PBMCs. These receptors originate from a woman in her thirties or forties in good health and CMV-seronegative. CDR3s include the opening cysteine and the closing phenylalanine or tryptophan. The order of the fields is D gene, clone size, J gene, V gene, CDR3 DNA, CDR3 protein. The D gene is left open where the match is weak. For some rows the clone size is stated as once, few or many, or as a class when expanded; others skip it.

TRBD2 NA TRBJ2-2 TRBV14 TGTGCCAGCAGCGAGGTAGCGGGACTAACCGGGGAGCTGTTTTTT CASSEVAGLTGELFF
NA NA TRBJ2-5 TRBV18 TGTGCCAGCTCACCTTTACAAGAGACCCAGTACTTC CASSPLQETQYF
NA NA TRBJ1-5 TRBV5-6 TGTGCCAGCAGCCCCGGGGTGGGATTCAATCAGCCCCAGCATTTT CASSPGVGFNQPQHF
NA NA TRBJ2-5 TRBV6-1 TGTGCCAGCAGTCCGGGGTCCCAAGAGACCCAGTACTTC CASSPGSQETQYF
NA NA TRBJ2-3 TRBV9 TGTGCCAGCAGCGTAGGTACGACCCTCGGGGATACGCAGTATTTT CASSVGTTLGDTQYF
NA NA TRBJ2-2 TRBV5-1 TGCGCCAGCAGCCCGCCCAGGGCCGGCACCGGGGAGCTGTTTTTT CASSPPRAGTGELFF
NA few TRBJ2-2 TRBV7-2 TGTGCCAGCAGCTTACAGGTCGCGGGGGAGCTGTTTTTT CASSLQVAGELFF
NA NA TRBJ2-3 TRBV9 TGTGCCAGCAGCCGGGTTAGCACAGATACGCAGTATTTT CASSRVSTDTQYF
NA NA TRBJ2-6 TRBV5-1 TGCGCCAGCAGCTTGACAGGGCCTGGGGCCAACGTCCTGACTTTC CASSLTGPGANVLTF
TRBD2 NA TRBJ2-2 TRBV7-3 TGTGCCAGCAGCTTAGCGGGGGACACCGGGGAGCTGTTTTTT CASSLAGDTGELFF
NA NA TRBJ2-3 TRBV12-5 TGTGCTAGTGGTTTGCAGGAGGTCGGTACGCAGTATTTT CASGLQEVGTQYF
NA NA TRBJ2-3 TRBV11-2 TGTGCCAGCAGCTGGCCTAGCACAGATACGCAGTATTTT CASSWPSTDTQYF
NA NA TRBJ1-2 TRBV10-3 TGTGCCATCAGGGACTCAGTTAACTATGGCTACACCTTC CAIRDSVNYGYTF
NA once TRBJ2-7 TRBV18 TGTGCCAGCTCAGCGGGGGCTAGCGACGCCTACGAGCAGTACTTC CASSAGASDAYEQYF
NA once TRBJ1-5 TRBV21-1 TGTGCCAGCACTGCCGACGGGACAGGGAATCAGCCCCAGCATTTT CASTADGTGNQPQHF
NA NA TRBJ2-5 TRBV18 TGTGCCAGCTCACCGGGGGGTGGACAAGAGACCCAGTACTTC CASSPGGGQETQYF
TRBD1 NA TRBJ1-2 TRBV4-1 TGCGCCAGCAGCCAGATTGGACAGGGGCTGACTGAAGGCGGCTACACCTTC CASSQIGQGLTEGGYTF
NA NA TRBJ2-3 TRBV7-2 TGTGCCAGCAGCTTAGATCGTCTAGCTACAGATACGCAGTATTTT CASSLDRLATDTQYF
NA NA TRBJ2-7 TRBV27 TGTGCCAGCAGTCCCAACAGGGAGTACGAGCAGTACTTC CASSPNREYEQYF
NA NA TRBJ1-3 TRBV10-3 TGTGCCATCAGTGAGTCATACAGGGACCCTTCTGGAAACACCATATATTTT CAISESYRDPSGNTIYF
TRBD2 NA TRBJ2-1 TRBV5-6 TGTGCCAGCAGCATGGGACTAGCGGGGTTGAGCTCCTACAATGAGCAGTTCTTC CASSMGLAGLSSYNEQFF
TRBD1 NA TRBJ2-7 TRBV11-3 TGTGCCAGCAGCAAAATCCGGGACAGGGCCTACGAGCAGTACTTC CASSKIRDRAYEQYF
TRBD1 NA TRBJ1-2 TRBV7-9 TGTTCCAGCAGCTCCCGGGACAGGGGCTTGAATTATGGCTACACCTTC CSSSSRDRGLNYGYTF
TRBD1 NA TRBJ2-5 TRBV7-9 TGTGCCAGCAGCTTAGGTGTCAGGGGGCGGCAAGAGACCCAGTACTTC CASSLGVRGRQETQYF
TRBD2 NA TRBJ2-7 TRBV5-1 TGCGCCAGCAGCCGCGGAATAGCGGGAGGCGAGCAGTACTTC CASSRGIAGGEQYF
TRBD1 NA TRBJ1-1 TRBV7-6 TGTGCCAGCAGTGAACAGGGGGCCACTGAAGCTTTCTTT CASSEQGATEAFF
NA NA TRBJ1-1 TRBV11-1 TGTGCCAGCAGCTTGACAGATGGAGACACTGAAGCTTTCTTT CASSLTDGDTEAFF
NA NA TRBJ2-3 TRBV19 TGTGCCAGTAACCCGCTAGGGGCAGAGAGCACAGATACGCAGTATTTT CASNPLGAESTDTQYF
NA NA TRBJ2-3 TRBV19 TGTGCCAGTAGTTCACTCACCGGGAGCACAGATACGCAGTATTTT CASSSLTGSTDTQYF
NA NA TRBJ1-1 TRBV5-8 TGTGCCAGCAGCTTAAGGGGAATCCCCGGCGGAGCTTTCTTT CASSLRGIPGGAFF
TRBD1 NA TRBJ2-3 TRBV7-9 TGTTCCAGCAGCTACCCCCGGGACAGGGGCACAGATACGCAGTATTTT CSSSYPRDRGTDTQYF
NA NA TRBJ1-1 TRBV27 TGTGCCAGCAGGGATACAGGAGTCCGTAACACTGAAGCTTTCTTT CASRDTGVRNTEAFF
TRBD2 NA TRBJ2-1 TRBV29-1 TGCAGCGTTTTCCTAGCGGGAGTATACAATGAGCAGTTCTTC CSVFLAGVYNEQFF
NA NA TRBJ1-3 TRBV7-2 TGTGCCAGCAGCTTAGTTCCGGACAGTCCGAACACCATATATTTT CASSLVPDSPNTIYF
NA NA TRBJ2-7 TRBV4-3 TGCGCCAGCAGCTACAGAGGGGGCTACGAGCAGTACTTC CASSYRGGYEQYF
NA NA TRBJ1-3 TRBV5-4 TGTGCCAGCAGCTTGGCGGGGGACGGAAACACCATATATTTT CASSLAGDGNTIYF
NA once TRBJ1-5 TRBV4-3 TGCGCCAGCAGCCAAGAGCTTTCGGGAGCAAGACTACCCCAGCATTTT CASSQELSGARLPQHF
NA NA TRBJ1-1 TRBV9 TGTGCCAGCAGCGTAAGCGAGGAAAACACTGAAGCTTTCTTT CASSVSEENTEAFF
NA NA TRBJ1-3 TRBV15 TGTGCCACCGCACAGCCAGCTGGAAACACCATATATTTT CATAQPAGNTIYF
TRBD2 NA TRBJ2-1 TRBV11-3 TGTGCCAGCAGCTCCTTAGCGGGAGTCGGGGTCAATGAGCAGTTCTTC CASSSLAGVGVNEQFF
TRBD2 once TRBJ2-5 TRBV15 TGTGCCACCAGCAGAATTAGCGGGACTGACCAAGAGACCCAGTACTTC CATSRISGTDQETQYF
TRBD2 NA TRBJ2-1 TRBV5-6 TGTGCCAGCAGCTCGGGGGGGAGACAGAATGAGCAGTTCTTC CASSSGGRQNEQFF
NA NA TRBJ2-7 TRBV30 TGTGCCTGGAGTCCAGGACTCTTCGAGCAGTACTTC CAWSPGLFEQYF
TRBD2 NA TRBJ2-1 TRBV30 TGTGCCTGGAGTGTAAGTGACAGGTCGGTAGCGGGATATGAGCAGTTCTTC CAWSVSDRSVAGYEQFF
NA NA TRBJ1-3 TRBV19 TGTGCCAGTAGATTACAGGGTGGGTCTGGAAACACCATATATTTT CASRLQGGSGNTIYF
NA NA TRBJ2-5 TRBV7-2 TGTGCCAGCAGCCCGACTCCCGGAGGGTATCAAGAGACCCAGTACTTC CASSPTPGGYQETQYF
NA NA TRBJ2-3 TRBV9 TGTGCCAGCAGCGTAGGGGTAGGTCTCCCGGGGGAAGATACGCAGTATTTT CASSVGVGLPGEDTQYF
NA NA TRBJ2-7 TRBV7-2 TGTGCCAGCAGCTCGAGCCGGGACTCATCCTACGAGCAGTACTTC CASSSSRDSSYEQYF
NA NA TRBJ1-2 TRBV29-1 TGCAGCGTTGAAGATGCCCCGGGAATACTCGCGGGGGGCTACACCTTC CSVEDAPGILAGGYTF
NA NA TRBJ1-4 TRBV4-3 TGCGCCAGCAGCCTTGAGTGGAGGAATGAAAAACTGTTTTTT CASSLEWRNEKLFF
TRBD2 NA TRBJ2-1 TRBV2 TGTGCCAGCACCTACCGGGAGGGCGGCAATGAGCAGTTCTTC CASTYREGGNEQFF
TRBD2 NA TRBJ2-4 TRBV4-3 TGCGCCAGCAGCCAAGAGGGGACAGCGGGAGGGCCCAACATTCAGTACTTC CASSQEGTAGGPNIQYF
TRBD1 once TRBJ1-1 TRBV7-9 TGTGCCAGCAGCCCTACGAGGCCGGGACAGGGGGCTGAAGCTTTCTTT CASSPTRPGQGAEAFF
TRBD2 NA TRBJ2-2 TRBV7-6 TGTGCCAGCAGCTTAGCTCCTAGCGGGAGCATCGGCACCGGGGAGCTGTTTTTT CASSLAPSGSIGTGELFF